The entry that follows covers one TCR beta chain sequence. This entry is derived from a study of blood T cell repertoires in COVID-19. For the study at large: The analysed material was cDNA or gDNA that came from T cells, B-cell-depleted T cells, or PBMCs.

Method: immunoSEQ multiplex PCR; TCRdb's copy keeps in-frame clones and lacks some. The sample contains hundreds of thousands of clones, about 90% of which appear only once. Input material: peripheral blood. The receptor was isolated from a woman between 50 and 59 years old who had recovered from COVID-19.

CDR3 protein: CASSQSAGGWDEQYF. CDR3 nucleotides: TGTGCCAGCAGCCAGAGTGCGGGAGGTTGGGATGAGCAGTACTTC. V usage is TRBV5-4 and J usage is TRBJ2-7, with TRBD2 matching over 8 bases. J lost 7 bases, V lost 4 bases, and 13 bases had no gene match. The germline CDR1 and CDR2 sequences are SGHNT and YYREEE (reference sequence). This CDR3 spans 15 amino acids.